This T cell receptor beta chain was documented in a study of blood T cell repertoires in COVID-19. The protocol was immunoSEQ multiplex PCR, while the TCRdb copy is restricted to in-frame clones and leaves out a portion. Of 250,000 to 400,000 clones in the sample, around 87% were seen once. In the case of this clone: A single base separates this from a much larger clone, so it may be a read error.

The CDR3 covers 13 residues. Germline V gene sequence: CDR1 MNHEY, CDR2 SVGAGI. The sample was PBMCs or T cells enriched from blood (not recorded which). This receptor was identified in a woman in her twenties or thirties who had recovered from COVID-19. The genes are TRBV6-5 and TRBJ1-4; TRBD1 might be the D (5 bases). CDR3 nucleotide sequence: TGTGCCGGCAGATTGGGGGGTTCGGAAAAACTGTTTTTT. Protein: CAGRLGGSEKLFF.